The entry below describes one T cell receptor beta chain. Its antigen is as yet unknown. TCRdb keeps only in-frame clones here, not all; method: immunoSEQ multiplex PCR. In the table there are roughly 92,000 clones, 84% of which are singletons. The time point: blood 4 weeks post-SBRT, at nephrectomy. Treatment given: 15 Gy SBRT to primary tumor, nephrectomy 4 weeks later. Nephrectomy followed 15 Gy stereotactic body radiation by 4 weeks. The CDR3 contains 14 residues. The junction had 7 bases not matched to a gene; V was cut back by 5 bases and J by 4 bases. Germline CDR1 is MDHEN and CDR2 is SYDVKM. The data were obtained in a study of radiation and T cells in renal cell carcinoma. Study observations and caveats: Top tumor clonotypes rose in blood 2 weeks post-radiation, then contracted.

Sample: blood, taken from a patient whose treatment included radiotherapy and nephrectomy. The sequence was obtained from a man aged 55-75 years with renal cell carcinoma. The V call is TRBV28, the J call TRBJ1-2; 7 positions match TRBD1. The CDR3 loop reads CASSPQGGFYGYTF. The CDR3 bases are TGTGCCAGCAGTCCCCAGGGGGGCTTCTATGGCTACACCTTC.